Presented here are 9 T cell receptor beta chains from one specimen sequenced in a study of cytomegalovirus exposure and HLA in healthy donors (dated by TCRdb to the late 2010s). To prepare the library, the immunoSEQ multiplex PCR assay was applied. For the multiplex PCR, a mixture combining 60 forward primers for TCR Vbeta segments and 13 reverse primers for TCR Jbeta segments was used. TCRdb obtained this table from immuneACCESS and retained in-frame rearrangements with V and J assigned. These tables miss some clones; where compared with another copy, unresolved V genes account for less than half of the shortfall, and the remainder is unexplained. In all, the sample holds more than 100,000 clones, and 65% to 85% of those were seen once. The top ten clones comprise around 0.24% of the sample. The sequencing sample was made of PBMCs. Source of these receptors: a man aged 45-60 years in good health and CMV-seronegative.

The V gene is TRBV7-8, the J gene TRBJ2-2; the match to TRBD2 covers 8 bases. V dropped 2 bases and J dropped 4; count of bases not matched to a gene: 6. This CDR3 comprises 16 residues. CDR1 and CDR2 (germline): SGHVS, FQNEAQ. CDR3 DNA sequence: TGTGCCAGCAGCTTACTGGCGGGGGGCTCCACCGGGGAGCTGTTTTTT. Amino acid sequence: CASSLLAGGSTGELFF.

The chain links TRBV6-1 to TRBJ2-7; D is ambiguous. CDR1 is MNHNS, CDR2 SASEGT, per germline. The V and J ends lost 2 bases and 7 bases respectively, with 12 bases between them. CDR3 length equals 13 residues. The CDR3 coding sequence is TGTGCCAGCAGTGAACTTACCCCCGGGGAGCAGTACTTC. This encodes CASSELTPGEQYF.

The chain uses TRBV5-1 and TRBJ1-5; 11 nucleotides agree with TRBD1. The J call may be in error: the DNA end matches TRBJ2-3 better. The CDR3 consists of 15 residues. Germline-derived CDR1 and CDR2 are SGHRS and YFSETQ. DNA for the CDR3: TGCGCCAGCAGCCTCGGACAGGGGGCAAATCAGCCCCAGTATTTT. It translates to CASSLGQGANQPQYF.

The chain combines TRBV7-9 with TRBJ2-1; possibly TRBD2 for D (6 bases). V was clipped by 5 bases and J by 10 bases, with 21 bases between them. In germline, CDR1 is SEHNR, CDR2 FQNEAQ (reference sequence). The CDR3 is made up of 15 amino acids. As DNA, the CDR3 is TGTGCCAGCAGCCAAGCCCTGGGACTCGCCCGGGAGCAGTTCTTC. Protein: CASSQALGLAREQFF.

The chain uses TRBV28 and TRBJ2-7, with 10 positions matching TRBD2. Trimming took 5 bases from V and 0 from J; bases not matched to a gene: 4. The V gene's germline CDR1 is MDHEN and CDR2 SYDVKM. The CDR3 runs 15 residues. Written as DNA, the CDR3 is TGTGCCAGCAGTCCCCGGACTAGCGGCTCCTACGAGCAGTACTTC. This translates into CASSPRTSGSYEQYF.

The V gene is TRBV7-9, the J gene TRBJ2-7; 9 bases map to TRBD1. With 5 bases clipped from V and 3 bases from J, the junction kept 5 bases outside the gene matches. The CDR3 spans 14 residues. Germline loops: CDR1 SEHNR, CDR2 FQNEAQ (reference sequence). The CDR3 coding sequence is TGTGCCAGCAGCACCCGGGACAGGGTCTACGAGCAGTACTTC. It is translated as CASSTRDRVYEQYF.

The chain is built from TRBV9 and TRBJ1-5; D is perhaps TRBD1 (6 bases). This CDR3 region has 13 residues. CDR1 and CDR2 from the germline V gene are SGDLS and YYNGEE. V gave up 4 bases and J gave up 5 bases, with 10 bases separating them. The CDR3 loop reads CASSFRGDQPQHF. CDR3 DNA: TGTGCCAGCAGCTTCAGGGGTGATCAGCCCCAGCATTTT.

About this clone itself: Other DNA sequences in this sample translate to the same CDR3. The chain links TRBV28 to TRBJ2-7, with unresolved D. The CDR3 runs 13 residues. Trimming took 3 bases from V and 2 from J, leaving 8 bases between them. Germline V lookup: CDR1 MDHEN, CDR2 SYDVKM. The CDR3 protein is CASSLNGAYEQYF. DNA of the CDR3: TGTGCCAGCAGTTTGAATGGAGCCTACGAGCAGTACTTC.

CDR3 in DNA: TGTGCCATCAGCGACAGCTGGGGTGAAAAACTGTTTTTT. Protein: CAISDSWGEKLFF. V and J are TRBV10-3 and TRBJ1-4; D might be TRBD1 (5 bases). The CDR3 is made up of 13 amino acids. Germline CDR1 is ENHRY and CDR2 is SYGVKD. V gave up 6 bases and J gave up 7 bases, with 12 bases separating them.